These 9 T cell receptor beta chains came from one sample sequenced in a study of shared clonotypes between healthy human individuals. Clones were read by immunoSEQ multiplex PCR, and TCRdb kept only the in-frame ones, dropping some. The sample contains 2 million to 2.5 million clones, 80% to 95% of which appear only once. Sequencing input: naive CD4+ T cells from PBMCs. The sample's subset: CD45RA+ positively selected. These receptors were obtained from a man aged 18 to 29 in good health. Some clones in this sample may be carry-over from other donors' samples.

This CDR3 is CASSLLPPIVEGYLPEAFF. The CDR3 DNA reads as TGCGCCAGCAGCCTACTCCCACCAATCGTTGAGGGCTATTTGCCTGAAGCTTTCTTT. V usage is TRBV4-3 and J usage is TRBJ1-1; D not resolved. CDR1 and CDR2 from the germline V gene are LGHNA and YSLEER. The CDR3 runs to 19 residues. Trimming pared 4 bases from V and 6 bases from J, leaving 30 bases between.

This clone showed up just once. This sample also contains other DNA sequences that code for the same CDR3. The chain carries TRBV28 and TRBJ1-5, with D possibly TRBD1 on 5 matching bases. Trimming stripped 4 bases from V and 3 bases from J, with 10 bases between. Germline values: CDR1 MDHEN, CDR2 SYDVKM. This CDR3 has 14 amino acids. This CDR3 is CASSSPGLNQPQHF. CDR3 bases: TGTGCCAGCAGTTCGCCGGGACTCAATCAGCCCCAGCATTTT. The entire variable domain, with the rest obtained from reference TRBV28 and TRBJ1-5, is as follows: DVKVTQSSRYLVKRTGEKVFLECVQDMDHENMFWYRQDPGLGLRLIYFSYDVKMKEKGDIPEGYSVSREKKERFSLILESASTNQTSMYLCASSSPGLNQPQHFGDGTRLSIL.

The genes are TRBV7-8 and TRBJ2-1; TRBD2 matches 8 bases. Germline V lookup: CDR1 SGHVS, CDR2 FQNEAQ. CDR3 length: 14 residues. The V and J ends lost 1 base and 8 bases, in that order; junction bases with no gene match: 4. CDR3 amino acids: CASSLGAGGHEQFF. The DNA of the CDR3 is TGTGCCAGCAGCTTAGGGGCGGGGGGTCATGAGCAGTTCTTC.

The chain uses TRBV5-5 and TRBJ2-2; D is unclear. The V gene's germline CDR1 is SGHKS and CDR2 YYEKEE (reference sequence). The CDR3 totals 15 residues. Trimming cost V 0 bases and J 4 bases, with 10 bases left between them. The CDR3 sequence: CASSLVRGGTGELFF. The CDR3 coding sequence is TGTGCCAGCAGCTTGGTAAGAGGTGGCACCGGGGAGCTGTTTTTT.

The chain combines TRBV5-4 with TRBJ1-2; the D gene is possibly TRBD1 (6 bases). V was trimmed by 3 bases and J by 2 bases, leaving 14 bases between them. CDR1 and CDR2 from the germline V gene are SGHNT and YYREEE (reference sequence). CDR3 length: 15 amino acids. The DNA for the CDR3 is TGTGCCAGCAGCTCCTTAGGGGGTGGAAACTATGGCTACACCTTC. Amino acid sequence: CASSSLGGGNYGYTF.

The rearrangement links TRBV4-1 to TRBJ1-1; D is possibly TRBD1 (5 bases). The V gene lost 1 base and the J gene lost 5 bases, with 14 bases spanning the gap. The CDR3 covers 15 residues. CDR1 MGHRA and CDR2 YSYEKL come from the germline V gene. CDR3 in DNA: TGCGCCAGCAGCCAAGTCCGAGGGGAGAGGACTGAAGCTTTCTTT. It encodes CASSQVRGERTEAFF.

The rearrangement joins TRBV23-1 to TRBJ2-6, with TRBD1 matching 7 bases. TRBV23-1 counts as an open reading frame of uncertain function. J was trimmed by 1 base and V by 9 bases; bases with no gene match: 15. CDR3 length: 18 residues. The CDR3 loop is CARETGHGRWSGANVLTF. CDR3 in DNA: TGCGCCAGGGAGACAGGGCATGGTCGATGGTCTGGGGCCAACGTCCTGACTTTC.

The chain links TRBV5-1 to TRBJ1-4; possible D gene TRBD1, 5 bases. With 0 bases removed from V and 7 bases from J, the gap between germline ends came to 13 bases. CDR1 is SGHRS, CDR2 YFSETQ, per germline. CDR3 length equals 15 residues. CDR3 loop: CASSLVGDSGEKLFF. The CDR3, as DNA: TGCGCCAGCAGCTTGGTGGGGGATAGTGGTGAAAAACTGTTTTTT.

The CDR3 nucleotides are TGTGCCAGCTCACCAGTTCTTGCTAGCGGGAGTGATGAGCAGTTCTTC. Translating gives CASSPVLASGSDEQFF. The rearrangement uses TRBV18 and TRBJ2-1; 10 bases align to TRBD2. Germline V gives CDR1 KGHSH, CDR2 LQKENI. The CDR3 totals 16 residues. The junction had 9 bases not matched to a gene; V was cut back by 2 bases and J by 8 bases. Supplemented by reference TRBV18 and TRBJ2-1, the full variable domain reads NAGVMQNPRHLVRRRGQEARLRCSPMKGHSHVYWYRQLPEEGLKFMVYLQKENIIDESGMPKERFSAEFPKEGPSILRIQQVVRGDSAAYFCASSPVLASGSDEQFFGPGTRLTVL.